This TCR beta chain stems from a study of cytomegalovirus exposure and HLA in healthy donors. A multiplex PCR was run with 60 Vbeta primers and 13 Jbeta primers. In the authors' methods: Among the unique TCR beta chains that a later analysis counted, about 86 million in all, roughly 11 million were shared. Sequencing was performed with immunoSEQ multiplex PCR; in TCRdb, only in-frame clones are kept and a portion is missing. For V, J and clone size, that table is used; D and trimming come from the DNA. The sample has 160,000 or so clones, less than 85% seen once. Per germline, CDR1 SQVTM and CDR2 ANQGSEA. The CDR3 contains 10 residues. V lost 4 bases, J lost 12 bases, and 10 bases lay in between.

This rearrangement joins TRBV29-1 to TRBJ2-1, with D unclear. Sequenced sample: PBMCs. The TCR sequence derives from a man in his forties in good health and CMV-seronegative. The CDR3 sequence: CSVGVSGQFF. In nucleotides, the CDR3 is TGCAGCGTTGGGGTCTCGGGGCAGTTCTTC.